Below, 3 T cell receptor beta chains from the same sample are listed, as sequenced in a study of cytomegalovirus exposure and HLA in healthy donors. The study ran its PCR with 60 Vbeta and 13 Jbeta primers. Method: immunoSEQ multiplex PCR; TCRdb's copy keeps in-frame clones and lacks some. The sample contains about 120,000 clones, roughly three fifths of which appear only once. Sequencing was performed on PBMCs. Receptors originate from a woman in her thirties or forties in good health and CMV-seropositive.

The chain combines TRBV30 with TRBJ1-5; TRBD1 agrees at 7 bases. The CDR3 consists of 15 residues. The germline V gene encodes CDR1 GTSNPN and CDR2 SVGIG (reference sequence). J gave up 2 bases and V 4 bases, and 8 bases lay outside the gene matches. CDR3 nucleotide sequence: TGTGCCTGGACAAAGGCAGGGGGTCGCAATCAGCCCCAGCATTTT. It translates to CAWTKAGGRNQPQHF.

The CDR3 DNA is TGTGCCACCAGCAGAGAGTCGTACCCGGGACAGGGAAAAGAGACCCAGTACTTC. Residues: CATSRESYPGQGKETQYF. J is TRBJ2-5 and V is TRBV15; 9 bases are shared with TRBD1. CDR3 length equals 18 residues. CDR1 and CDR2 (germline): LNHNV, YYDKDF (reference sequence). Unmatched junction bases numbered 11, after V lost 0 bases and J lost 3 bases.

J is TRBJ2-6 and V is TRBV7-3, with a weak D call TRBD2 (5 bases). V was trimmed by 3 bases and J by 4 bases, leaving 10 bases between them. The V gene's germline CDR1 is SGHTA and CDR2 FQGTGA. The CDR3 sequence is 15 residues long. Here the CDR3 reads CASSFGEPGANVLTF. The CDR3 nucleotides read TGTGCCAGCAGCTTCGGGGAACCCGGGGCCAACGTCCTGACTTTC.